This T cell receptor (beta chain) was identified in a study of tumor-infiltrating lymphocytes in primary liver carcinoma. The input was about 490 ng total RNA; TCR beta cDNA was made from it with a constant-region primer. Each TCR beta library was derived from three nested multiplex PCR rounds that employed slightly modified ARM-PCR. Two initial PCR rounds of ten to eleven cycles each paired TRBV1-TRBV30 forward primers with a C-beta reverse primer. Via MiXCR, TCRdb re-called the multiplex PCR reads, giving one row per CDR3 protein. The sample has hundreds of thousands of distinct CDR3 sequences; around three fifths are singletons. Unsorted whole blood yielded the blood RNA, and germline DNA was also extracted. The CDR3 totals 16 residues. Germline V gene lookup returns CDR1 MGHRA and CDR2 YSYEKL. Between the trimmed V and J ends, which lost 0 bases and 2 bases, there was a span of 10 bases. This clonotype has at least ten counts.

This sequence joins TRBV4-1 and TRBJ1-4; maybe TRBD1 (5 bases). Sequencing input: peripheral blood. The clonotype comes from a man aged 40-55 years with primary liver carcinoma and hepatitis B virus infection. The CDR3: CASSQEGQRTNEKLFF. CDR3 coding DNA: TGCGCCAGCAGCCAAGAGGGGCAAAGGACTAATGAAAAACTGTTTTTT.